This T cell receptor beta chain was observed in a study of T cell repertoires in cytomegalovirus infection (dated by TCRdb to the late 2010s). For the wider study: Alongside well-studied HLA-B-restricted epitopes, the peptide stimulations were aimed at recently identified HLA-C-restricted CMV epitopes, whose presentation resists viral immunomodulation. The HLA type of each donor mattered for the analysis, because public TCR beta signatures pointed to carriage of CMV infection along with the matching HLA type. The research as a whole found: In both this cohort and an independent cohort of several hundred donors, the cumulative frequency of public TCR beta family members distinguished carriers of CMV infection plus the relevant HLA type. The ex vivo response was dominated by HLA-C-restricted CMV-specific TCR beta clonotypes, which also provided the single most frequent clonotype in two of eight donors.

This clonotype was seen ten or more times. Its antigen is still unknown. Base quality data are lacking; no much larger clone is found one base away. The germline V gene gives CDR1 as SGHVS and CDR2 as FNYEAQ. The CDR3 spans 15 residues, from the cysteine through the phenylalanine. Only the CDR3 part of the read is kept: 45 bases, read in frame from the first base. Trimming leaves V shorter by 5 bases and J shorter by 6 bases, with the junction holding 8 bases beyond the gene matches. The sample was run on an Illumina HiSeq 1500. Using fastp trimming at Q25 and MiXCR clonotype assembly, TCRdb reanalyzed the public sequencing data and kept in-frame beta chains. Each entry is one CDR3 protein sequence, shown with its most common DNA and genes. This sample is represented by roughly 990,000 distinct CDR3 sequences; around 31% of them were singletons. Of the sample, 11% to 15% falls within the top ten clones.

The treatment or condition label here, explained by the study, means: in vitro stimulation with specific CMV peptide epitopes to enrich CMV-specific T cells. The V gene is TRBV7-6 and the J gene is TRBJ2-1; TRBD1 matches 9 bases in the middle. The material was cultured CD8+ T cells from PBMCs, obtained from culture after CMV antigen stimulation. The TCR comes from a human donor in good health (CMV status not recorded). Some clones in this sample may be carry-over from other donors' samples. CDR3 sequence: CASSPTGGFGNEQFF. The DNA sequence follows: TGTGCCAGCAGCCCCACAGGGGGCTTCGGCAATGAGCAGTTCTTC. The full variable domain, completed from the reference TRBV7-6 and TRBJ2-1 proteins outside the CDR3, reads GAGVSQSPRYKVTKRGQDVALRCDPISGHVSLYWYRQALGQGPEFLTYFNYEAQQDKSGLPNDRFSAERPEGSISTLTIQRTEQRDSAMYRCASSPTGGFGNEQFFGPGTRLTVL.